Sequencing of this T cell receptor beta chain was carried out in a study of identical twins' blood T cells. On the study more broadly: Roughly 50 million reads came from about twelve libraries, six alpha, six beta. Overall study findings and caveats: Twins shared more top CDR3 clonotypes than unrelated donors did.

The CDR3 contains 14 residues. Looked up from germline, CDR1 is SGHRS and CDR2 is YFSETQ. Concerning this clonotype: Its antigen remains unidentified. One end of the junction fails to match germline, which may point to a read error.

TCRdb redid the calling of the 5' RACE reads with MiXCR, one entry per CDR3 protein. The sample consists of a few hundred thousand distinct CDR3 sequences, about 28% of them appearing once. The sample comprised PBMCs. V usage is TRBV5-1 and J usage is TRBJ1-3, with D maybe TRBD1 (6 bases). The TCR originated in a woman aged 18 to 55 in good health. This CDR3 reads CASSLGGSANTIYF. CDR3 in DNA: TGCGCCAGCAGCTTAGGGGGGTCTGCAAACACCATATATTTT.